The subject of this entry is one T cell receptor (beta chain). Its antigen is unidentified. This sample was taken from a study of cytomegalovirus exposure and HLA in healthy donors. Findings and caveats of the study: Later work associated roughly 17,000 TCR beta sequences with HLA alleles at 0.05 false discovery rate. There were some public TCRs occurring in many donors, but most TCR sequences were rare. Most of the CMV-associated TCR beta chains (in a later analysis) appeared to be HLA-restricted.

PCR was performed using 60 Vbeta and 13 Jbeta primers. Profiled with immunoSEQ multiplex PCR; TCRdb holds only in-frame clones, not every one. The sample lists around 89,000 clones; over 70% were seen once. V was pared by 6 bases and J by 6 bases, with 9 bases between. The CDR3 contains 12 residues. Germline V CDR1 and CDR2: MNHEY, SVGAGI. The gene calls are TRBV6-5 and TRBJ2-1; weak D call: TRBD2 (5 bases). The source material was PBMCs. The sequence was collected from a girl aged 2 to 10 in good health and CMV-seropositive. The DNA of the CDR3 is TGTGCCAGCAGGACGGAGGCCAATGAGCAGTTCTTC. Residues: CASRTEANEQFF.